The 15 T cell receptor beta chains in this list originate from one sample, sequenced in a study of T cell responses to AZD1222 COVID-19 vaccine. The repertoire was sequenced with immunoSEQ multiplex PCR; TCRdb's copy has only in-frame clones and lacks some. The sample consists of approximately 110,000 clones, about 90% of them appearing once. Source: peripheral blood, taken on day 0 of AZD1222 vaccination. Receptors originate from an adult in good health.

The gene calls are TRBV27 and TRBJ1-1, with D unclear. This CDR3 has 13 residues. V was trimmed by 5 bases and J by 1 base, leaving 8 bases between them. Germline CDR1 is MNHEY and CDR2 is SMNVEV (reference sequence). The DNA for the CDR3 is TGTGCCAGCAGTCCCGACTCGAACACTGAAGCTTTCTTT. This sequence encodes CASSPDSNTEAFF.

CDR3 coding DNA: TGTGCCAGCAGCCTGTCGACGGGACAGGTCTATGGCTACACCTTC. This codes for CASSLSTGQVYGYTF. The chain links TRBV3-1 (or the pseudogene TRBV3-2) to TRBJ1-2, with 8 bases aligning to TRBD1. The germline V gene has CDR1 LGHDT and CDR2 YNNKEL (reference sequence). The CDR3 spans 15 residues. The J segment lost 4 bases and the V segment lost 4 bases, leaving 8 bases of the junction unmatched.

The count of this clone is one. The chain links TRBV3-1 (or the pseudogene TRBV3-2) to TRBJ2-7; a possible D gene is TRBD2 (6 bases). The germline V gene has CDR1 LGHDT and CDR2 YNNKEL (reference sequence). The CDR3 totals 15 residues. V lost 2 bases and J 2 bases, leaving 13 bases between the germline ends. The CDR3 coding sequence is TGTGCCAGCAGCCAACGACTAGTTTCCGCCTACGAGCAGTACTTC. This translates into CASSQRLVSAYEQYF.

In its sample, this clone was seen a few times. This sequence joins TRBV3-1 (or the pseudogene TRBV3-2) and TRBJ1-2; 7 nucleotides match TRBD1. The CDR3 has 15 amino acids. Looked up from germline, CDR1 is LGHDT and CDR2 is YNNKEL (reference sequence). J was trimmed by 2 bases and V by 4 bases; bases with no gene match: 7. In DNA form, the CDR3 reads TGTGCCAGCAGCCCTATAGGGGGCTCGAACTATGGCTACACCTTC. It encodes CASSPIGGSNYGYTF.

DNA of the CDR3: TGTGCTAGTGGTCAGGGTTTCAATCAGCCCCAGCATTTT. As protein: CASGQGFNQPQHF. The gene calls are TRBV12-5 and TRBJ1-5, with a weak D call TRBD1 (5 bases). The CDR3 loop spans 13 amino acids. V was cut by 5 bases and J by 3 bases, with 8 bases left in between. Germline V CDR1 and CDR2: LGHNT, FRNRAP.

This chain connects TRBV19 to TRBJ2-3; 8 bases are a match to TRBD2. Looked up from germline, CDR1 is LNHDA and CDR2 is SQIVND (reference sequence). The CDR3 is made up of 14 amino acids. The junction had 7 bases not matched to a gene; V was cut back by 7 bases and J by 4 bases. CDR3 nucleotides: TGTGCCAGTAACTCTGGACTAGCACCAGATACGCAGTATTTT. This gives the protein CASNSGLAPDTQYF.

The chain carries TRBV3-1 (or the pseudogene TRBV3-2) and TRBJ1-2, with D unresolved. The length of the CDR3 is 12 residues. Germline V gene sequence: CDR1 LGHDT, CDR2 YNNKEL (reference sequence). Trimming stripped 5 bases from V and 8 bases from J, with 12 bases between. The CDR3 reads CASSSDTRGYTF. CDR3 DNA: TGTGCCAGCAGCTCTGACACGCGAGGCTACACCTTC.

The chain recombines TRBV19 with TRBJ1-3; maybe TRBD1 (6 bases). Germline loops: CDR1 LNHDA, CDR2 SQIVND (reference sequence). The V and J ends lost 6 bases and 6 bases respectively, with 18 bases between them. The CDR3 consists of 15 residues. CDR3 residues: CASRPTGGEENTIYF. Here the CDR3 DNA reads TGTGCCAGTAGACCGACGGGGGGCGAAGAAAACACCATATATTTT.

The chain links TRBV5-1 to TRBJ2-1; D might be TRBD1 (6 bases). Germline CDR1 SGHRS, CDR2 YFSETQ. V lost 0 bases and J 7 bases, leaving 17 bases between the germline ends. The CDR3 spans 16 residues. CDR3 coding DNA: TGCGCCAGCAGCTTGGATGGCAGGGGCGTGGGGAATGAGCAGTTCTTC. Its protein is CASSLDGRGVGNEQFF.

This clone was observed a few times. The chain recombines TRBV4-1 with TRBJ1-6, with 9 bases aligning to TRBD1. The CDR3 extends over 15 amino acids. The ends lost 1 base at V and 9 bases at J; junction bases unmatched: 4. Germline V gene sequence: CDR1 MGHRA, CDR2 YSYEKL. CDR3 amino acids: CASSQGQGVLSPLHF. The CDR3 DNA reads as TGCGCCAGCAGCCAAGGACAGGGGGTACTTTCACCCCTCCACTTT.

V gene TRBV14 combines with J gene TRBJ2-2; D is ambiguous. Trimming stripped 1 base from V and 2 bases from J, with 5 bases between. Germline-derived CDR1 and CDR2 are SGHDN and FVKESK. This CDR3 region has 14 residues. This CDR3 reads CASSQGFNTGELFF. Here the CDR3 DNA reads TGTGCCAGCAGCCAAGGGTTTAACACCGGGGAGCTGTTTTTT.

Only a few counts were recorded for this clone. The chain employs TRBV15 and TRBJ1-2; D unresolved. The CDR3 is 13 amino acids. Trimming cost V 6 bases and J 3 bases, with 11 bases left between them. Germline V gene data show CDR1 as LNHNV and CDR2 as YYDKDF (reference sequence). The CDR3 DNA reads as TGTGCCACCAGGCAAACGGGTTACTATGGCTACACCTTC. This translates into CATRQTGYYGYTF.

This clone was detected only once. The V gene is TRBV5-1, the J gene TRBJ1-2; perhaps TRBD1 as D (5 bases). In germline, CDR1 is SGHRS, CDR2 YFSETQ. V gave up 2 bases and J gave up 6 bases, with 17 bases separating them. The CDR3 contains 15 residues. The CDR3 loop reads CASSFLPQGENGYTF. Written as DNA, the CDR3 is TGCGCCAGCAGCTTTTTACCTCAGGGAGAAAATGGCTACACCTTC.

The chain combines TRBV27 with TRBJ1-2; 9 nucleotides agree with TRBD1. V shed 6 bases and J 7 bases; nucleotides not matched to a gene: 3. The CDR3 length is 12 residues. Germline V gene lookup returns CDR1 MNHEY and CDR2 SMNVEV (reference sequence). CDR3 region: CASSSTGGGYTF. The DNA of the CDR3 is TGTGCCAGCAGCTCGACAGGGGGTGGCTACACCTTC.

The genes are TRBV10-2 and TRBJ2-1; D is possibly TRBD1 (6 bases). CDR1 and CDR2 (germline): WSHSY, SAAADI. The CDR3 is made up of 14 amino acids. V shed 8 bases and J shed 5 bases, with 16 bases lying between them. CDR3 sequence reads: CASGDTQSNNEQFF. The CDR3 DNA is TGCGCCAGCGGGGACACCCAAAGTAACAATGAGCAGTTCTTC.